Following are 8 T cell receptor beta chains from one sample sequenced in a study of Graves' ophthalmopathy and Graves' hyperthyroidism. For repertoire sequencing, the TCR beta CDR3 regions were amplified from RNA transcripts. A first-round RT-PCR used HTBI primers, followed by a second-round multiplex PCR. TCRdb fed the multiplex PCR reads into MiXCR, producing one record per CDR3 protein. The sample lists roughly 700,000 distinct CDR3 sequences, roughly two fifths occurring once. The sequencing input was peripheral blood. The receptors derive from an adult man with Graves' ophthalmopathy.

This clonotype was picked up a small number of times. CDR3 bases: TGTGCCAGTAAACAGCGGGAGGGGACCCAAGAGACCCAGTACTTC. Translated, it gives CASKQREGTQETQYF. This chain links TRBV19 with TRBJ2-5, with 10 positions matching TRBD2. Germline trimming cut 7 bases from V and 1 base from J; bases unmatched to any gene: 6. This CDR3 has 15 amino acids. From germline, CDR1 is LNHDA and CDR2 SQIVND (reference sequence). Full variable domain (remainder filled in from reference TRBV19 and TRBJ2-5): DGGITQSPKYLFRKEGQNVTLSCEQNLNHDAMYWYRQDPGQGLRLIYYSQIVNDFQKGDIAEGYSVSREKKESFPLTVTSAQKNPTAFYLCASKQREGTQETQYFGPGTRLLVL.

The V call is TRBV11-2, the J call TRBJ1-4; the D gene is possibly TRBD1 (5 bases). The CDR3 is made up of 16 amino acids. The germline V gene encodes CDR1 SGHAT and CDR2 FQNNGV. V was shortened by 5 bases and J by 1 base, with 14 bases between the two germline ends. The CDR3 loop is CASSGFSGGTNEKLFF. The CDR3 DNA sequence: TGTGCCAGCAGCGGTTTTAGCGGGGGAACTAATGAAAAACTGTTTTTT. Full variable domain (rest looked up from reference TRBV11-2 and TRBJ1-4): EAGVAQSPRYKIIEKRQSVAFWCNPISGHATLYWYQQILGQGPKLLIQFQNNGVVDDSQLPKDRFSAERLKGVDSTLKIQPAKLEDSAVYLCASSGFSGGTNEKLFFGSGTQLSVL.

V is TRBV10-3 and J is TRBJ1-4; D is uncertain. CDR1 ENHRY and CDR2 SYGVKD come from the germline V gene. The V and J ends lost 5 bases and 6 bases respectively, with 16 bases between them. The CDR3 totals 15 residues. The CDR3 sequence: CAISTELSLDEKLFF. As DNA, the CDR3 is TGTGCCATCAGTACGGAACTCTCTCTTGATGAAAAACTGTTTTTT.

CDR3 region: CATSAPPEGRVQPQHF. The CDR3 DNA reads as TGTGCCACCAGTGCCCCTCCCGAGGGGAGGGTTCAGCCCCAGCATTTT. The chain links TRBV24-1 to TRBJ1-5, with D possibly matching TRBD1 (5 bases). V was pared by 5 bases and J by 6 bases, with 19 bases between. The CDR3 extends over 16 amino acids. The germline CDR1 and CDR2 sequences are KGHDR and SFDVKD.

This clonotype was observed a single time. This chain uses TRBV2 with TRBJ1-1; D is unresolved. CDR1 is SNHLY and CDR2 is FYNNEI in the germline V gene. The CDR3 totals 15 residues. V lost 6 bases to trimming and J lost 5 bases, with 19 bases between them. CDR3: CASRSGSYNETEAFF. As DNA, the CDR3 is TGTGCCAGCAGGTCGGGGAGCTACAATGAGACTGAAGCTTTCTTT.

This clonotype was seen many times. The chain recombines TRBV2 with TRBJ1-6; TRBD1 might be the D (6 bases). Looked up from germline, CDR1 is SNHLY and CDR2 is FYNNEI. This CDR3 comprises 14 residues. V was pared by 2 bases and J by 9 bases, with 11 bases between. CDR3 sequence reads: CASSERGLASPLHF. The CDR3, as DNA: TGTGCCAGCAGTGAAAGGGGGTTAGCTTCACCCCTCCACTTT.

Many counts were recorded for this clonotype. The chain has TRBV15 and TRBJ1-2; the D is unclear. The germline gives CDR1 LNHNV, CDR2 YYDKDF (reference sequence). V was pared by 0 bases and J by 2 bases, with 7 bases between. The CDR3 loop spans 14 amino acids. The CDR3 nucleotides read TGTGCCACCAGCAGAGATCGCCAGAACTATGGCTACACCTTC. Translating gives CATSRDRQNYGYTF. Complete variable domain (other parts from reference TRBV15 and TRBJ1-2): DAMVIQNPRYQVTQFGKPVTLSCSQTLNHNVMYWYQQKSSQAPKLLFHYYDKDFNNEADTPDNFQSRRPNTSFCFLDIRSPGLGDTAMYLCATSRDRQNYGYTFGSGTRLTVV.

In this sample, this clonotype turned up many times. V is TRBV9 and J is TRBJ1-1; D unclear. Germline V gene sequence: CDR1 SGDLS, CDR2 YYNGEE. V was cut by 0 bases and J by 2 bases, with 2 bases left in between. The length of the CDR3 is 12 residues. The CDR3 DNA is TGTGCCAGCAGCGTAGCTAACACTGAAGCTTTCTTT. Translation: CASSVANTEAFF.